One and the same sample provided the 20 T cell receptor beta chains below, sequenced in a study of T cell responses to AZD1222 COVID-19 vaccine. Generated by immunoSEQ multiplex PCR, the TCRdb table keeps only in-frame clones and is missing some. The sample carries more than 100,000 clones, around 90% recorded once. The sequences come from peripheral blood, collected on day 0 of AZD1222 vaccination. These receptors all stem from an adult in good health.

The CDR3 is CASSSWGDSNQPQHF. The CDR3 DNA reads as TGTGCCAGTAGTAGTTGGGGGGATAGCAATCAGCCCCAGCATTTT. The gene calls are TRBV19 and TRBJ1-5, with TRBD1 as a possible D gene (5 bases). There are 15 residues in the CDR3. The V gene's germline CDR1 is LNHDA and CDR2 SQIVND (reference sequence). Trimming took off 4 bases at V and 0 bases at J, with 10 bases between the two ends.

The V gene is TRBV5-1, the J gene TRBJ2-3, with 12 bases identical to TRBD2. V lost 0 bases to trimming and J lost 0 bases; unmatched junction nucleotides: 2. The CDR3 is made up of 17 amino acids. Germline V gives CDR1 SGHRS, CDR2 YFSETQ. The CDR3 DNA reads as TGCGCCAGCAGCTTGGCACTAGCGGGGGGAAGCACAGATACGCAGTATTTT. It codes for CASSLALAGGSTDTQYF.

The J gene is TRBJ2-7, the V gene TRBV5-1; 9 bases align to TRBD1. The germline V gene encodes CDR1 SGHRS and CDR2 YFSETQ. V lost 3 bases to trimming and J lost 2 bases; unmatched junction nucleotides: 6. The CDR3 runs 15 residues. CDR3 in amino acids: CASSSAGDRAYEQYF. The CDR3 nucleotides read TGCGCCAGCAGCTCAGCCGGGGACAGGGCCTACGAGCAGTACTTC.

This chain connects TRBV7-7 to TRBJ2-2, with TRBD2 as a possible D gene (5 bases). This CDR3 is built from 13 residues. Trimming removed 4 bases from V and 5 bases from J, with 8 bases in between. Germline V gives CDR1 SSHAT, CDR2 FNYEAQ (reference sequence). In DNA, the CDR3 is TGTGCCAGCAGCTCGGGATCAACCGGGGAGCTGTTTTTT. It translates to CASSSGSTGELFF. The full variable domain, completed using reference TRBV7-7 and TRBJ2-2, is GAGVSQSPRYKVTKRGQDVTLRCDPISSHATLYWYQQALGQGPEFLTYFNYEAQPDKSGLPSDRFSAERPEGSISTLTIQRTEQRDSAMYRCASSSGSTGELFFGEGSRLTVL.

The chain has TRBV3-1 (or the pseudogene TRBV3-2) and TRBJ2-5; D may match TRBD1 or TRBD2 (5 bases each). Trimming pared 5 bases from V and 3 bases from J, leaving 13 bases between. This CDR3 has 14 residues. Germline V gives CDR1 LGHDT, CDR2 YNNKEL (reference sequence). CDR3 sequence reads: CASSNRDGEETQYF. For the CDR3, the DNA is TGTGCCAGCAGCAACCGGGACGGAGAAGAGACCCAGTACTTC.

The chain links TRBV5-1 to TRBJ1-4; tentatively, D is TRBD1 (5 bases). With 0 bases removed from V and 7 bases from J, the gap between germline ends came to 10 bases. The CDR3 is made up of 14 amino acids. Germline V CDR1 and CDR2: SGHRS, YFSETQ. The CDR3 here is CASSLVGEGEKLFF. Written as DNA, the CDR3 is TGCGCCAGCAGCTTGGTAGGGGAAGGTGAAAAACTGTTTTTT. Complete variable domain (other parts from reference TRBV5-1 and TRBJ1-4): KAGVTQTPRYLIKTRGQQVTLSCSPISGHRSVSWYQQTPGQGLQFLFEYFSETQRNKGNFPGRFSGRQFSNSRSEMNVSTLELGDSALYLCASSLVGEGEKLFFGSGTQLSVL.

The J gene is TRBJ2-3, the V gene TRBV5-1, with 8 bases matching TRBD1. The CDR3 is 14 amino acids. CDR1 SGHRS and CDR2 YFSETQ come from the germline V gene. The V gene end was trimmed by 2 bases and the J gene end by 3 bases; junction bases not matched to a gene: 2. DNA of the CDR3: TGCGCCAGCAGCTTAAGGACAGGGACAGATACGCAGTATTTT. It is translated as CASSLRTGTDTQYF.

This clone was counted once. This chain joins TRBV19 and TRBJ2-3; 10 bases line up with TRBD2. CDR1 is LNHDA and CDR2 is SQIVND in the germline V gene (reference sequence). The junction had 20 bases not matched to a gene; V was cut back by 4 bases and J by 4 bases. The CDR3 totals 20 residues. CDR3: CASSRGTSGGAEGPSDTQYF. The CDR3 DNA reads TGTGCCAGTAGTAGAGGAACGAGCGGGGGGGCCGAGGGACCCTCAGATACGCAGTATTTT.

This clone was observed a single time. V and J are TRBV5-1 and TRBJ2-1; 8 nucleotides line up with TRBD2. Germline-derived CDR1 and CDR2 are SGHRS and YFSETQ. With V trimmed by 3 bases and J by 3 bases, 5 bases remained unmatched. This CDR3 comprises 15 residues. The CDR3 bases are TGCGCCAGCAGCTCGCCGGGACTAGACTACAATGAGCAGTTCTTC. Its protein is CASSSPGLDYNEQFF.

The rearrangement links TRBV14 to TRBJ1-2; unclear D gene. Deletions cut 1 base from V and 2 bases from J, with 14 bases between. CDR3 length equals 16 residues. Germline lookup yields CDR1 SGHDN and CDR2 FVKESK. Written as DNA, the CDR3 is TGTGCCAGCAGCCAAGGCCCCCCGGGGAGGAACTATGGCTACACCTTC. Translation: CASSQGPPGRNYGYTF.

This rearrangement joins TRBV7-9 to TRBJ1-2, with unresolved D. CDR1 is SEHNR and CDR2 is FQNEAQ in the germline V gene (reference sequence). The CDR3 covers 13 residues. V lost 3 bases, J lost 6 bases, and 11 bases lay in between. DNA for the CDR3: TGTGCCAGCAGCTTCCGGGAATGGGATGGCTACACCTTC. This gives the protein CASSFREWDGYTF.

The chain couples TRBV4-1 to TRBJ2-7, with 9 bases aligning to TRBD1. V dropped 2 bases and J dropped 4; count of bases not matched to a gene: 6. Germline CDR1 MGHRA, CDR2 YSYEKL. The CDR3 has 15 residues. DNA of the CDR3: TGCGCCAGCAGCCAACTGGCGGGGACAGGGTACGAGCAGTACTTC. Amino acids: CASSQLAGTGYEQYF.

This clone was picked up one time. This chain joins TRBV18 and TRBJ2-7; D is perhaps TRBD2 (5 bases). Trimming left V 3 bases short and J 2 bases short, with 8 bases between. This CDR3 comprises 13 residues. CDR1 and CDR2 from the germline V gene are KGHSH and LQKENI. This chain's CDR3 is CASSPGNPYEQYF. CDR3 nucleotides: TGTGCCAGCTCACCCGGGAATCCCTACGAGCAGTACTTC.

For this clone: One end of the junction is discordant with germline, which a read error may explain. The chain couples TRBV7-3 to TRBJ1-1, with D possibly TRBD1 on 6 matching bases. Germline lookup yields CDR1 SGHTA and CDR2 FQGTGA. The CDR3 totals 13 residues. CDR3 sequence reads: CASRQGQNTEAFF. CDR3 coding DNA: TGTGCCAGCAGGCAGGGGCAAAACACTGAAGCTTTTTTT.

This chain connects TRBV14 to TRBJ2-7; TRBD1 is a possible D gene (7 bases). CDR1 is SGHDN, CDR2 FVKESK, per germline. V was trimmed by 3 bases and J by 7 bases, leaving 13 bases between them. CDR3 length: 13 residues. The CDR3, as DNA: TGTGCCAGCAGCCAGCAGGGGGGTGGAGAGCAGTACTTC. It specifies CASSQQGGGEQYF.

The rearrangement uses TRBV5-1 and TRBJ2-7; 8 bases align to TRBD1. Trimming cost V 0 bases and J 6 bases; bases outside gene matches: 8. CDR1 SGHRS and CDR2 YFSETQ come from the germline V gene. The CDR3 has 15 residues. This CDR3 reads CASSLGQGSFSEQYF. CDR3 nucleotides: TGCGCCAGCAGCTTGGGACAGGGGAGTTTCTCCGAGCAGTACTTC.

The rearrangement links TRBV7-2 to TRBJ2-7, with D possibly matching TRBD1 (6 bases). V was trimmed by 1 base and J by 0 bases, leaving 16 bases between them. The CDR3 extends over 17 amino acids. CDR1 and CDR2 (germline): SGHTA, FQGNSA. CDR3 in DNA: TGTGCCAGCAGCTTAGATGTGCGGACAGTGAGCTCCTACGAGCAGTACTTC. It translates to CASSLDVRTVSSYEQYF.

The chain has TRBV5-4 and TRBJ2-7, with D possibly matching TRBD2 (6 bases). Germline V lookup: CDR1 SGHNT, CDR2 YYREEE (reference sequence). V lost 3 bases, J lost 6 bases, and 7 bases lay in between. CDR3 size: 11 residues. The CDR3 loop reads CASSWRGEQYF. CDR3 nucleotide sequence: TGTGCCAGCAGCTGGAGGGGCGAGCAGTACTTC.

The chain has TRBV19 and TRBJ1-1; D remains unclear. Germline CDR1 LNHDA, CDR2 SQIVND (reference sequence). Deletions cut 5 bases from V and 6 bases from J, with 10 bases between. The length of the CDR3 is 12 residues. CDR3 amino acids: CASSRTVAEAFF. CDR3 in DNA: TGTGCCAGTAGTCGGACGGTAGCTGAAGCTTTCTTT. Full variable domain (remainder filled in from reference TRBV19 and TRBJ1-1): DGGITQSPKYLFRKEGQNVTLSCEQNLNHDAMYWYRQDPGQGLRLIYYSQIVNDFQKGDIAEGYSVSREKKESFPLTVTSAQKNPTAFYLCASSRTVAEAFFGQGTRLTVV.

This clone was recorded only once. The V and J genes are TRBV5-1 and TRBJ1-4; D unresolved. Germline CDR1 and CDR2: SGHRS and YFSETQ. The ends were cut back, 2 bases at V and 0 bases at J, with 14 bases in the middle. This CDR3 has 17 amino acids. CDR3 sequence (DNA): TGCGCCAGCAGCTTACAGCGTCAAACCGCAACTAATGAAAAACTGTTTTTT. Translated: CASSLQRQTATNEKLFF.